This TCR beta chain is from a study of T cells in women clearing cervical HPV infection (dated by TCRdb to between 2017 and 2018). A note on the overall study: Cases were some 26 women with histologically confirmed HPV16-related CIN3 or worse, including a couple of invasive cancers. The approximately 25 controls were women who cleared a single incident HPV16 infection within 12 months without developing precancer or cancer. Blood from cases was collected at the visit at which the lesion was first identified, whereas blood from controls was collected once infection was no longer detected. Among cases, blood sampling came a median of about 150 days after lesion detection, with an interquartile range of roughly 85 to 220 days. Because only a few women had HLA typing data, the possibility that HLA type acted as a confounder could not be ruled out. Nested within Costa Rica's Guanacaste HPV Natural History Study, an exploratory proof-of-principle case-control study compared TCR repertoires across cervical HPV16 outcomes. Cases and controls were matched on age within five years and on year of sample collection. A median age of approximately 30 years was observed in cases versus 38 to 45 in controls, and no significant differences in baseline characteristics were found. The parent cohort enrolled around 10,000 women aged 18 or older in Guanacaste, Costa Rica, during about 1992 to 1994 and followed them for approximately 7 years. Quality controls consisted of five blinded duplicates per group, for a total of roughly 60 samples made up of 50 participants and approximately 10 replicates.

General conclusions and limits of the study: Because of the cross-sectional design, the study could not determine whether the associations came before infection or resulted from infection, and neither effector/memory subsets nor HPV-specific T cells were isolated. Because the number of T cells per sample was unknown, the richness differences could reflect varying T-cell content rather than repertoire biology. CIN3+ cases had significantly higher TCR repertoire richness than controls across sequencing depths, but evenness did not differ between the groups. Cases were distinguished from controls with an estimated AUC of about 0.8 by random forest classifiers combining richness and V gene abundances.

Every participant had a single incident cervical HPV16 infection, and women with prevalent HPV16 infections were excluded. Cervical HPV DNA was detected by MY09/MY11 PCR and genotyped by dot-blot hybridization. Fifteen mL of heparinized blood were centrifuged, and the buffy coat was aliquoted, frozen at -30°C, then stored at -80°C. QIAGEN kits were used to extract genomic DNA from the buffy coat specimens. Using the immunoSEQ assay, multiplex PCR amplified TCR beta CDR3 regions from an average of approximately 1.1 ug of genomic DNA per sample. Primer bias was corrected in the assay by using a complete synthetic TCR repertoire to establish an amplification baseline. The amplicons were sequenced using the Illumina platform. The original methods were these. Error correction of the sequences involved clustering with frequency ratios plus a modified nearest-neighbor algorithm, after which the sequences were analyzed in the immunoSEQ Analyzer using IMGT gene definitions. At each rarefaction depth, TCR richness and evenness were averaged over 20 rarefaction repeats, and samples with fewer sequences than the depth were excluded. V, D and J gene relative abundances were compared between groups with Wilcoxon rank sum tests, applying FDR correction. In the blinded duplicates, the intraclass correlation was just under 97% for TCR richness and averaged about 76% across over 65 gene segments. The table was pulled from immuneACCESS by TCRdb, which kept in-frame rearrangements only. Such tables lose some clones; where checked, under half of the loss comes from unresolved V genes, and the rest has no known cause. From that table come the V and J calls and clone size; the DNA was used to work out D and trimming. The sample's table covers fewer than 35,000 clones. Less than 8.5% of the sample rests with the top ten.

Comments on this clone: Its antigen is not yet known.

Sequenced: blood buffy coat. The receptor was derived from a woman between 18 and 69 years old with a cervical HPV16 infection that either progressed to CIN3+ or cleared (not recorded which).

CDR3 bases read: TGCAGTGCTCCCCCGGAAGGGGAAGCCTACGAG. Translated, it gives CSAPPEGEAYE. The whole CDR3 protein is CSAPPEGEAYEQYF. The V and J genes are TRBV20-1 and TRBJ2-7, and possibly TRBD1, on 5 matching bases. Read data end 3 residues before the CDR3 end; the end is taken from the germline J gene. Relative to germline, V is 5 bases shorter and J is 2 bases shorter, with 16 bases between their ends. CDR1 and CDR2 are read off the germline V gene (reference sequence) as DFQATT and SNEGSKA. Including the terminal cysteine and phenylalanine, the CDR3 comprises 14 residues. The 33 bases shown cover part of the CDR3, and their frame starts at base 1.